The 31 T cell receptor beta chains listed next were all sequenced from one sample in a study of blood T cell repertoires in COVID-19. Repertoires were generated with immunoSEQ multiplex PCR, while TCRdb's copy carries only in-frame clones and drops some. The table lists 65,000 to 85,000 clones, approximately 80% of them singletons. Material for sequencing was peripheral blood. The receptors come from an older woman with acute or convalescent COVID-19.

This chain connects TRBV5-1 to TRBJ1-1; 7 nucleotides agree with TRBD1. V shed 4 bases and J 10 bases; nucleotides not matched to a gene: 10. This CDR3 comprises 13 residues. Germline assignment: CDR1 SGHRS and CDR2 YFSETQ. The CDR3 DNA is TGCGCCAGCAGCGGGCCCCATACAGGGGCAGCTTTCTTT. It is translated as CASSGPHTGAAFF.

The genes are TRBV6-6 and TRBJ1-5; a weak D match, TRBD1 (6 bases). With 6 bases removed from V and 4 bases from J, the gap between germline ends came to 10 bases. In germline, CDR1 is MNHNY, CDR2 SVGAGI (reference sequence). This CDR3 spans 13 amino acids. The CDR3 DNA reads as TGTGCCAGCAGGGCGACAGGAAATCAGCCCCAGCATTTT. Translated, it gives CASRATGNQPQHF.

The chain joins TRBV7-2 to TRBJ1-1; D gene uncertain. The ends were cut back, 3 bases at V and 7 bases at J, with 18 bases in the middle. Germline V gene sequence: CDR1 SGHTA, CDR2 FQGNSA. The CDR3 sequence is 15 residues long. The CDR3 coding sequence is TGTGCCAGCAGCTTGGGAGGGCAGAGCTTTAATGAAGCTTTCTTT. Its translation: CASSLGGQSFNEAFF.

The gene calls are TRBV11-3 and TRBJ2-3, with a tentative D call TRBD1 (5 bases). V was shortened by 5 bases and J by 3 bases, with 12 bases between the two germline ends. The germline gives CDR1 SGHNT, CDR2 YENEEA. The CDR3 contains 14 residues. CDR3 region: CASSPLTETDTQYF. The CDR3 region has the DNA TGTGCCAGCAGCCCATTGACAGAAACAGATACGCAGTATTTT.

This chain joins TRBV5-4 and TRBJ1-1; D is unresolved. Germline V gene data show CDR1 as SGHNT and CDR2 as YYREEE (reference sequence). The ends were cut back, 2 bases at V and 0 bases at J, with 8 bases in the middle. The CDR3 is 14 residues long. CDR3 coding DNA: TGTGCCAGCAGCTTCTCACAGATGAACACTGAAGCTTTCTTT. The encoded protein is CASSFSQMNTEAFF.

This chain connects TRBV7-2 to TRBJ1-1; a possible D gene is TRBD1 (5 bases). The CDR3 is 15 amino acids. V dropped 7 bases and J dropped 6 bases, with 21 bases sitting between them. CDR1 SGHTA and CDR2 FQGNSA come from the germline V gene. The CDR3 region is CASTLRGGAVAEAFF. CDR3 in DNA: TGTGCCAGCACCCTTCGAGGCGGGGCCGTCGCTGAAGCTTTCTTT.

This clone was counted at least ten times. The V and J genes are TRBV5-4 and TRBJ2-3; 8 bases align to TRBD1. V gave up 0 bases and J gave up 2 bases; unmatched junction bases: 2. Per the germline V gene, CDR1 is SGHNT and CDR2 is YYREEE (reference sequence). CDR3 length: 15 amino acids. The CDR3 region is CASSLDRGATDTQYF. The CDR3 DNA is TGTGCCAGCAGCTTGGACAGGGGGGCCACAGATACGCAGTATTTT.

CDR3 DNA sequence: TGTGCCTCAGGAACATACAATGAGCAGTTCTTC. Its protein is CASGTYNEQFF. The J gene is TRBJ2-1, the V gene TRBV11-3, with D hard to call. The germline V gene encodes CDR1 SGHNT and CDR2 YENEEA. V was pared by 11 bases and J by 4 bases, with 9 bases between. The CDR3 contains 11 residues.

V usage is TRBV7-2 and J usage is TRBJ2-3, with D possibly TRBD1 on 5 matching bases. V was pared by 5 bases and J by 2 bases, with 20 bases between. The germline V gene has CDR1 SGHTA and CDR2 FQGNSA. The CDR3 has 17 amino acids. The CDR3 bases are TGTGCCAGCAGCCCGAGGTATTGGGGCAGTTTCACAGATACGCAGTATTTT. It encodes CASSPRYWGSFTDTQYF.

The chain has TRBV6-5 and TRBJ1-1; D call uncertain. Trimming pared 9 bases from V and 0 bases from J, leaving 11 bases between. The CDR3 totals 13 residues. Germline loops: CDR1 MNHEY, CDR2 SVGAGI. CDR3 sequence (DNA): TGTGCCAGTTGCTATATGGTGAACACTGAAGCTTTCTTT. It translates to CASCYMVNTEAFF.

In its sample, this clone was seen once. The CDR3 DNA reads as TGTGCCAGCAGCTTAGGAGTTACTGAAGCTTTCTTT. Translated, it gives CASSLGVTEAFF. The J gene is TRBJ1-1, the V gene TRBV11-3, with D uncertain. Trimming stripped 1 base from V and 5 bases from J, with 5 bases between. Germline V lookup: CDR1 SGHNT, CDR2 YENEEA. The CDR3 totals 12 residues.

This clone has more than one count but fewer than ten. V is TRBV25-1 and J is TRBJ1-1, with 10 bases matching TRBD1. The germline V gene has CDR1 MGHDK and CDR2 SYGVNS. V was clipped by 1 base and J by 4 bases; unmatched bases: 6. The CDR3 consists of 16 residues. CDR3 amino acids: CASSEWTGGLGTEAFF. Written as DNA, the CDR3 is TGTGCCAGCAGTGAATGGACAGGGGGTTTGGGCACTGAAGCTTTCTTT.

This rearrangement joins TRBV2 to TRBJ1-5; TRBD1 agrees at 8 bases. J was trimmed by 2 bases and V by 6 bases; bases with no gene match: 6. Germline loops: CDR1 SNHLY, CDR2 FYNNEI. The CDR3 loop spans 15 amino acids. The CDR3 DNA reads as TGTGCCAGCAGGGCACAGGGGGGGGGCAATCAGCCCCAGCATTTT. Encoded protein: CASRAQGGGNQPQHF.

The rearrangement joins TRBV28 to TRBJ2-7; 8 bases match TRBD1. CDR1 is MDHEN, CDR2 SYDVKM, per germline. The J segment lost 3 bases and the V segment lost 8 bases, leaving 9 bases of the junction unmatched. This CDR3 is 14 amino acids long. CDR3 region: CASEQGGVDYEQYF. In DNA form, the CDR3 reads TGTGCCAGCGAACAGGGGGGAGTAGACTACGAGCAGTACTTC.

A note on this clone: This sample includes further DNA sequences coding for the same CDR3. The chain is built from TRBV18 and TRBJ1-5, with D maybe TRBD1 (5 bases). The CDR3 sequence is 13 residues long. Trimming removed 2 bases from V and 5 bases from J, with 7 bases in between. Germline V lookup: CDR1 KGHSH, CDR2 LQKENI. CDR3 amino acids: CASSPDRDQPQHF. The CDR3 nucleotides are TGTGCCAGCTCACCAGACAGAGATCAGCCCCAGCATTTT.

V is TRBV7-8 and J is TRBJ1-1, with 9 bases fitting TRBD1. V was clipped by 5 bases and J by 7 bases; unmatched bases: 11. There are 15 residues in the CDR3. Germline V CDR1 and CDR2: SGHVS, FQNEAQ. The CDR3 sequence is CASSRSGTGTGEAFF. The CDR3 bases are TGTGCCAGCAGCCGATCCGGGACAGGGACTGGTGAAGCTTTCTTT. Full variable domain (outside the CDR3, taken from reference TRBV7-8 and TRBJ1-1): GAGVSQSPRYKVAKRGQDVALRCDPISGHVSLFWYQQALGQGPEFLTYFQNEAQLDKSGLPSDRFFAERPEGSVSTLKIQRTQQEDSAVYLCASSRSGTGTGEAFFGQGTRLTVV.

This chain joins TRBV19 and TRBJ1-6, with 7 bases identical to TRBD1. The trim removed 3 bases at V and 1 base at J, leaving 12 bases unmatched. Germline V gene sequence: CDR1 LNHDA, CDR2 SQIVND (reference sequence). The CDR3 contains 19 residues. The CDR3 coding sequence is TGTGCCAGTAGTATTGAACTGCAAACAGGGGCTTCCTATAATTCACCCCTCCACTTT. Protein sequence: CASSIELQTGASYNSPLHF.

This chain uses TRBV11-2 with TRBJ1-1, with no clear D. Trimming shortened V by 2 bases and J by 0 bases, and 10 bases separated the two germline ends. Germline-derived CDR1 and CDR2 are SGHAT and FQNNGV. This CDR3 is 15 amino acids long. The CDR3: CASSLNAAVNTEAFF. The CDR3, as DNA: TGTGCCAGCAGCTTAAACGCGGCCGTGAACACTGAAGCTTTCTTT.

The J gene is TRBJ2-1, the V gene TRBV5-1, with 7 bases identical to TRBD1. Germline trimming cut 1 base from V and 6 bases from J; bases unmatched to any gene: 7. This CDR3 spans 15 amino acids. Per germline, CDR1 SGHRS and CDR2 YFSETQ. For the CDR3, the DNA is TGCGCCAGCAGCTTGTTAGGGACAGTAGTCAATGAGCAGTTCTTC. Its protein is CASSLLGTVVNEQFF.

V and J are TRBV11-2 and TRBJ1-1; D is undetermined. Trimming left V 2 bases short and J 1 base short, with 8 bases between. This CDR3 is built from 14 residues. Germline assignment: CDR1 SGHAT and CDR2 FQNNGV. The CDR3 here is CASSLLQKNTEAFF. CDR3 DNA sequence: TGTGCCAGCAGCTTATTGCAGAAGAACACTGAAGCTTTCTTT. Looking up the rest from reference TRBV11-2 and TRBJ1-1 gives the full variable domain: EAGVAQSPRYKIIEKRQSVAFWCNPISGHATLYWYQQILGQGPKLLIQFQNNGVVDDSQLPKDRFSAERLKGVDSTLKIQPAKLEDSAVYLCASSLLQKNTEAFFGQGTRLTVV.

The gene calls are TRBV25-1 and TRBJ2-1; the match to TRBD2 covers 10 bases. From germline, CDR1 is MGHDK and CDR2 SYGVNS. This CDR3 is built from 15 residues. V was pared by 4 bases and J by 3 bases, with 3 bases of the junction left unmatched. As DNA, the CDR3 is TGTGCCAGCAGTGCAGCGGGGGGGGTCTACAATGAGCAGTTCTTC. It is translated as CASSAAGGVYNEQFF.

This clone showed up just a few times. This chain links TRBV5-1 with TRBJ1-2, with D possibly being TRBD1 (5 bases). CDR1 and CDR2 from the germline V gene are SGHRS and YFSETQ. The V gene lost 0 bases and the J gene lost 3 bases, with 12 bases spanning the gap. The CDR3 totals 15 residues. The CDR3 DNA reads TGCGCCAGCAGCTTGGTGGGCAGGGAAGACTATGGCTACACCTTC. Translated, it gives CASSLVGREDYGYTF. Combining the CDR3 with reference TRBV5-1 and TRBJ1-2 gives the whole variable domain KAGVTQTPRYLIKTRGQQVTLSCSPISGHRSVSWYQQTPGQGLQFLFEYFSETQRNKGNFPGRFSGRQFSNSRSEMNVSTLELGDSALYLCASSLVGREDYGYTFGSGTRLTVV.

This chain uses TRBV29-1 with TRBJ1-2; 9 bases map to TRBD1. The ends lost 1 base at V and 4 bases at J; junction bases unmatched: 7. This CDR3 is built from 15 residues. CDR1 and CDR2 from the germline V gene are SQVTM and ANQGSEA. The CDR3 nucleotides are TGCAGCGTTGAAGTGGAAACAGGGGGCGGCTATGGCTACACCTTC. It specifies CSVEVETGGGYGYTF.

The CDR3 loop reads CASSQVAGAINEQFF. The CDR3 coding sequence is TGTGCCAGCAGCCAAGTAGCGGGGGCGATCAATGAGCAGTTCTTC. The rearrangement uses TRBV14 and TRBJ2-1, with 9 nucleotides matching TRBD2. This CDR3 spans 15 amino acids. Germline V lookup: CDR1 SGHDN, CDR2 FVKESK. V was pared by 1 base and J by 6 bases, with 4 bases of the junction left unmatched.

The J gene is TRBJ2-5, the V gene TRBV11-2; maybe TRBD1 (6 bases). V was shortened by 5 bases and J by 3 bases, with 16 bases between the two germline ends. CDR1 is SGHAT, CDR2 FQNNGV, per germline. This CDR3 contains 15 residues. The CDR3: CASSIPPGVKETQYF. The DNA of the CDR3 is TGTGCCAGCAGCATCCCCCCAGGGGTCAAAGAGACCCAGTACTTC.

A few counts support this clone. The chain is built from TRBV11-2 and TRBJ1-5, with 7 bases identical to TRBD1. Germline CDR1 and CDR2: SGHAT and FQNNGV. J lost 2 bases, V lost 1 base, and 11 bases had no gene match. This CDR3 contains 18 residues. CDR3 protein: CASSLGEGGGLRNQPQHF. Here the CDR3 DNA reads TGTGCCAGCAGCTTAGGTGAAGGAGGGGGCTTGCGCAATCAGCCCCAGCATTTT.

The genes are TRBV19 and TRBJ1-5, with TRBD1 matching 7 bases. The trim removed 6 bases at V and 0 bases at J, leaving 2 bases unmatched. Germline V gene data show CDR1 as LNHDA and CDR2 as SQIVND (reference sequence). The length of the CDR3 is 14 residues. CDR3: CASSHRGSNQPQHF. Here the CDR3 DNA reads TGTGCCAGTAGCCACAGGGGTAGCAATCAGCCCCAGCATTTT.

The table lists this clone with a few counts. The chain carries TRBV5-1 and TRBJ1-1; D gene uncertain. CDR3 length: 13 amino acids. V was pared by 2 bases and J by 1 base, with 6 bases between. Germline-derived CDR1 and CDR2 are SGHRS and YFSETQ. Here the CDR3 reads CASSFGANTEAFF. CDR3 DNA: TGCGCCAGCAGCTTCGGAGCGAACACTGAAGCTTTCTTT.

The CDR3 reads CASSEGVGGVQETQYF. The CDR3 region has the DNA TGCGCCAGCAGTGAAGGGGTTGGGGGGGTCCAAGAGACCCAGTACTTC. The rearrangement joins TRBV10-1 to TRBJ2-5; TRBD2 matches 7 bases. This CDR3 spans 16 amino acids. Germline assignment: CDR1 WNHNN and CDR2 SYGVQD (reference sequence). V gave up 3 bases and J gave up 1 base; unmatched junction bases: 8.

This clone was seen only once. The J gene is TRBJ2-7, the V gene TRBV5-1, with TRBD1 identical over 9 bases. Per the germline V gene, CDR1 is SGHRS and CDR2 is YFSETQ. The length of the CDR3 is 15 residues. V shed 0 bases, J shed 2 bases, and the junction held 3 bases outside the gene matches. CDR3 coding DNA: TGCGCCAGCAGCTTGGAGGGGACAGGGACCTACGAGCAGTACGTC. The encoded protein is CASSLEGTGTYEQYV.

J is TRBJ1-6 and V is TRBV10-2; D possibly corresponds to TRBD1 (5 bases). There are 13 residues in the CDR3. The ends were cut back, 0 bases at V and 9 bases at J, with 6 bases in the middle. Germline CDR1 and CDR2: WSHSY and SAAADI. The CDR3 sequence is CASSESGASPLHF. The CDR3 DNA reads as TGCGCCAGCAGTGAGTCAGGGGCTTCACCCCTCCACTTT.